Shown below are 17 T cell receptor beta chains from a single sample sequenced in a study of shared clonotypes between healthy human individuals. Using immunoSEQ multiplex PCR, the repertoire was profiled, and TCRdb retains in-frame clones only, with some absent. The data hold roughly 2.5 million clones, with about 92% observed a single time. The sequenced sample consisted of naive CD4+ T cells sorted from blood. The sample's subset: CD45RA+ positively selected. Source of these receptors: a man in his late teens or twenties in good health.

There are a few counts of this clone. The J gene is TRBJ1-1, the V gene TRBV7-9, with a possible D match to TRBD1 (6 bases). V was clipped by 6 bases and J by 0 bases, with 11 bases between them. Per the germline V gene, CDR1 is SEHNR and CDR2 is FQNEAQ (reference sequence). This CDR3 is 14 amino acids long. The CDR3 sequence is CASREQGLNTEAFF. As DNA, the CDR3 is TGTGCCAGCAGGGAGCAGGGGTTGAACACTGAAGCTTTCTTT.

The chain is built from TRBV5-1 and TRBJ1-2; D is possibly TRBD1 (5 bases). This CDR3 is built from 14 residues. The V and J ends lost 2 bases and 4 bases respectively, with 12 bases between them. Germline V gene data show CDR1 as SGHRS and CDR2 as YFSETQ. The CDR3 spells CASSFSDSSYGYTF. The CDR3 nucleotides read TGCGCCAGCAGCTTTTCCGACAGCAGCTATGGCTACACCTTC.

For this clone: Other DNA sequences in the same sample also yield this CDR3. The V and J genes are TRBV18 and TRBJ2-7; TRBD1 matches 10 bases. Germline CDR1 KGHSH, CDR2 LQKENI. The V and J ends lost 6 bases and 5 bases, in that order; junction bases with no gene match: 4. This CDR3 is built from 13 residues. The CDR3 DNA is TGTGCCAGCTCGCAGACAGGGGGCAACGAGCAGTACTTC. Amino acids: CASSQTGGNEQYF.

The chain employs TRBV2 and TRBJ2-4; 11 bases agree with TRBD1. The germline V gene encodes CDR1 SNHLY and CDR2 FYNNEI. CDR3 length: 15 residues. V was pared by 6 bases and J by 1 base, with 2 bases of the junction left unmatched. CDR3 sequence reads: CASSGQGAAKNIQYF. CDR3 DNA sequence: TGTGCCAGCAGCGGACAGGGGGCGGCCAAAAACATTCAGTACTTC.

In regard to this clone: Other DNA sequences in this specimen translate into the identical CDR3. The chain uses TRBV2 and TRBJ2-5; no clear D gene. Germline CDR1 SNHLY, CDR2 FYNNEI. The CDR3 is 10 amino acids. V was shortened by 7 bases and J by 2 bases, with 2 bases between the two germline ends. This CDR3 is CASKQETQYF. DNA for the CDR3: TGTGCCAGCAAACAAGAGACCCAGTACTTC.

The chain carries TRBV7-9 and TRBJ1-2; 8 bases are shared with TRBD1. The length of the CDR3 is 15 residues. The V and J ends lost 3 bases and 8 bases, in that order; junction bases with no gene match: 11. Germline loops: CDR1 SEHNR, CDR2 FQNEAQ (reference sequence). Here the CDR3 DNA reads TGTGCCAGCAGCTTTGACAGGGGCCCGGGGGGCGGCTACACCTTC. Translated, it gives CASSFDRGPGGGYTF.

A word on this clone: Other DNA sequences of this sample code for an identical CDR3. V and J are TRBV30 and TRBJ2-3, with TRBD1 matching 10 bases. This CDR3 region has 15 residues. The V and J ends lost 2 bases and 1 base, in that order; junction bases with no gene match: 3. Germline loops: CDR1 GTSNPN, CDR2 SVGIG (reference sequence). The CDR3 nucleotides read TGTGCCTGGAGTACCGGACAGGGGGGCACAGATACGCAGTATTTT. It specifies CAWSTGQGGTDTQYF. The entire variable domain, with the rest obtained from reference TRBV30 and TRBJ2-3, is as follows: SQTIHQWPATLVQPVGSPLSLECTVEGTSNPNLYWYRQAAGRGLQLLFYSVGIGQISSEVPQNLSASRPQDRQFILSSKKLLLSDSGFYLCAWSTGQGGTDTQYFGPGTRLTVL.

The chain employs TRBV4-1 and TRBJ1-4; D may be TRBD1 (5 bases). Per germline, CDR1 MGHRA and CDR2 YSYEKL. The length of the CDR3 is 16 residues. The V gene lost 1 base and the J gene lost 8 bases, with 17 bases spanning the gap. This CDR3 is CASSQVGTVSSEKLFF. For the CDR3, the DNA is TGCGCCAGCAGCCAAGTAGGGACCGTCAGTAGCGAAAAACTGTTTTTT.

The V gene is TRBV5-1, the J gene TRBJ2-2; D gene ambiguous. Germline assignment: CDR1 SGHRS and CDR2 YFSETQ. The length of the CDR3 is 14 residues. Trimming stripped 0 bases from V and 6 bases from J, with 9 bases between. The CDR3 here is CASSLVWEPGELFF. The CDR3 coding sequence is TGCGCCAGCAGCTTGGTATGGGAACCCGGGGAGCTGTTTTTT.

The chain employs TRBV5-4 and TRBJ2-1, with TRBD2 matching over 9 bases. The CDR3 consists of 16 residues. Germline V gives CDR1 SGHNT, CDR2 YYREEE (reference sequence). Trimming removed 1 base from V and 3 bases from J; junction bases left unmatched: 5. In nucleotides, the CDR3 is TGTGCCAGCAGCTTGACTAGCGGGTGGTACTACAATGAGCAGTTCTTC. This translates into CASSLTSGWYYNEQFF.

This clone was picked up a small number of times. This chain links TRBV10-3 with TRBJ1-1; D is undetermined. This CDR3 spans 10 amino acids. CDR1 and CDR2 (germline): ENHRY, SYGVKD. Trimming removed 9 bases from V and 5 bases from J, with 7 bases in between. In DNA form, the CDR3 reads TGTGCCATAGGAGAGACTGAAGCTTTCTTT. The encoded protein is CAIGETEAFF.

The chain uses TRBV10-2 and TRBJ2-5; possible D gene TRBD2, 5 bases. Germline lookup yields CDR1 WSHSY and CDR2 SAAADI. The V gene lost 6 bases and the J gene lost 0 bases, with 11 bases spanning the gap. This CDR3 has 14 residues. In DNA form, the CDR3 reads TGCGCCAGCAGAGAAAGCGGAAACCAAGAGACCCAGTACTTC. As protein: CASRESGNQETQYF.

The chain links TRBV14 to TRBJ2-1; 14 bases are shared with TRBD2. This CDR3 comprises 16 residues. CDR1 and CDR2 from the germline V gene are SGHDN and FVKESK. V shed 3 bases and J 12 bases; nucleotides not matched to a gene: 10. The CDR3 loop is CASSQRVGLAGGRQFF. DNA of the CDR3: TGTGCCAGCAGCCAGAGGGTCGGACTAGCGGGGGGAAGGCAGTTCTTC.

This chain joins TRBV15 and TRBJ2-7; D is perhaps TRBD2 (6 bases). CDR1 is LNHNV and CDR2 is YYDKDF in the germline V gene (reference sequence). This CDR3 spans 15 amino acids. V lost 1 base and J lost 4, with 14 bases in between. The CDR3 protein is CATSRAGLTSYEQYF. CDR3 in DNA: TGTGCCACCAGCAGAGCCGGACTAACTTCTTACGAGCAGTACTTC.

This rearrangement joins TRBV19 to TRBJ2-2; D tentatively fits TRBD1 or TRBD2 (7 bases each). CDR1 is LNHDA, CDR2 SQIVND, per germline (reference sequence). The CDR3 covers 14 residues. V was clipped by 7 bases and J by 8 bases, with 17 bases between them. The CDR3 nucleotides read TGTGCCAGTACCATGGGAGGGGGCTGGGGGGAGCTGTTTTTT. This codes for CASTMGGGWGELFF.

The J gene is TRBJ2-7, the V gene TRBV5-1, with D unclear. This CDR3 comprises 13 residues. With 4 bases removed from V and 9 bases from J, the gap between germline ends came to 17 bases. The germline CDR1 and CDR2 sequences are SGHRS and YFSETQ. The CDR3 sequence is CASSPDPTGRQYF. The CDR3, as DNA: TGCGCCAGCAGCCCCGACCCGACCGGGCGGCAGTACTTC.

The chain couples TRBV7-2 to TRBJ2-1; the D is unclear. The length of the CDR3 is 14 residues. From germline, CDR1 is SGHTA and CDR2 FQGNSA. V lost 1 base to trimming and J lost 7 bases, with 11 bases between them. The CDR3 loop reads CASSLEPGWNEQFF. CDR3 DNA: TGTGCCAGCAGCTTAGAGCCGGGCTGGAATGAGCAGTTCTTC.